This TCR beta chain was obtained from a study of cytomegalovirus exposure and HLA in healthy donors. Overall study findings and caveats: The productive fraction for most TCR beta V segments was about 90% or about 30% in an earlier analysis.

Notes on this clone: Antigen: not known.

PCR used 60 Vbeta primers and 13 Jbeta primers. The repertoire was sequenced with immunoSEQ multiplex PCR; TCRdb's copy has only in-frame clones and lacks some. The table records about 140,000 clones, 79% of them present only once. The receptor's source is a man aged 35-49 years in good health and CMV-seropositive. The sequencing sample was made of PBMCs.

The CDR3 here is CASSGGLAGFTDTQYF. CDR3 bases: TGCGCCAGCAGCGGGGGACTAGCGGGCTTCACAGATACGCAGTATTTT. V is TRBV5-1 and J is TRBJ2-3; 12 nucleotides line up with TRBD2. The CDR3 is 16 residues long. The germline CDR1 and CDR2 sequences are SGHRS and YFSETQ. The J segment lost 2 bases and the V segment lost 4 bases, leaving 5 bases of the junction unmatched.